This TCR beta chain was sequenced in a study of T cells in Graves' hyperthyroidism and ophthalmopathy. Whole-study findings and limits: Appearing also in blood were most of the thyroid clonotypes expanded above 0.001.

This clonotype has ten or more counts. What it recognizes is unknown. RNA transcripts served as the template for amplifying TCR beta CDR3 regions. The TCR CDR3 was amplified in a first-round RT-PCR using the HTBI primer set. Using its own MiXCR run on the multiplex PCR reads, TCRdb lists one record per CDR3 protein. The sample holds roughly 530,000 distinct CDR3 sequences; about 15% are singletons and the top ten take roughly 18%. The CDR3 extends over 14 amino acids. Germline CDR1 MDHEN, CDR2 SYDVKM. V was cut by 1 base and J by 6 bases, with 12 bases left in between. This chain joins TRBV28 and TRBJ2-5; possibly TRBD1 for D (5 bases). The specimen sequenced was blood. The TCR sequence derives from a woman aged 18-29 years with Graves' ophthalmopathy. The CDR3 protein is CASSLFSAGKTQYF. The CDR3 coding sequence is TGTGCCAGCAGTTTATTTTCGGCAGGGAAGACCCAGTACTTC. Together with reference TRBV28 and TRBJ2-5, the CDR3 gives the full variable domain: DVKVTQSSRYLVKRTGEKVFLECVQDMDHENMFWYRQDPGLGLRLIYFSYDVKMKEKGDIPEGYSVSREKKERFSLILESASTNQTSMYLCASSLFSAGKTQYFGPGTRLLVL.